The rows below give T cell receptor beta chains drawn from one sample of a study of T cells in Graves' hyperthyroidism and ophthalmopathy. In TCRdb, the multiplex PCR reads were re-called with MiXCR into one record per CDR3 protein. The sample contains more than 650,000 distinct CDR3 sequences, roughly 15% of which appear only once. The sample taken for sequencing was blood. Receptors were obtained from a woman aged 18-29 years with Graves' hyperthyroidism. CDR3s include the opening cysteine and the closing phenylalanine or tryptophan. Fields, in order: D gene, CDR3 length, V gene, clone size, J gene, CDR3 DNA, CDR3 protein. D genes are given only for firm matches. Clone size, where shown, is once, few, many, or a class for clones that have expanded.

D gene: .
CDR3 length: 13
V gene: TRBV10-3
clone size: .
J gene: TRBJ2-7
CDR3 DNA: TGTGCCACCTACAGGGACCCTCTACGGGAGCAGTACTTC
CDR3 protein: CATYRDPLREQYF

D gene: .
CDR3 length: 17
V gene: TRBV5-1
clone size: few
J gene: TRBJ2-1
CDR3 DNA: TGCGCCAGCAGCTTGGCCCGGCTGACTGAATTCTCAAATGAGCAGTTCTTC
CDR3 protein: CASSLARLTEFSNEQFF

D gene: TRBD1
CDR3 length: 16
V gene: TRBV5-1
clone size: .
J gene: TRBJ2-6
CDR3 DNA: TGCGCCAGCAGCTTCCAAACAGGGGTTGGGGCCAACGTCCTGACTTTC
CDR3 protein: CASSFQTGVGANVLTF

D gene: .
CDR3 length: 11
V gene: TRBV15
clone size: .
J gene: TRBJ1-1
CDR3 DNA: TGTGCCACCAGCAGAGGGTTAGAAGCTTTCTTT
CDR3 protein: CATSRGLEAFF

D gene: .
CDR3 length: 11
V gene: TRBV6-2/TRBV6-3
clone size: many
J gene: TRBJ2-1
CDR3 DNA: TGTGCCAGCAATGAGGGCGATGAGCAGTTCTTC
CDR3 protein: CASNEGDEQFF

D gene: .
CDR3 length: 13
V gene: TRBV30
clone size: few
J gene: TRBJ1-5
CDR3 DNA: TGTGCCTGGAGTGTGGGGGTAAATCAGCCCCAGCATTTT
CDR3 protein: CAWSVGVNQPQHF

D gene: TRBD2
CDR3 length: 15
V gene: TRBV2
clone size: many
J gene: TRBJ2-5
CDR3 DNA: TGTGCCAGCAGTGTTGGGACTAGGACTCCCGAGACCCAGTACTTC
CDR3 protein: CASSVGTRTPETQYF

D gene: TRBD1
CDR3 length: 12
V gene: TRBV7-9
clone size: many
J gene: TRBJ1-1
CDR3 DNA: TGTGCCAGCAGCCTGGGGACAGATGAAGCTTTCTTT
CDR3 protein: CASSLGTDEAFF

D gene: .
CDR3 length: 15
V gene: TRBV27
clone size: many
J gene: TRBJ1-3
CDR3 DNA: TGTGCCAGCCGGGAGGGGTCAGGGAGTAGAAACACCATATATTTT
CDR3 protein: CASREGSGSRNTIYF

D gene: .
CDR3 length: 15
V gene: TRBV25-1
clone size: .
J gene: TRBJ1-2
CDR3 DNA: TGTGCCAGCAGTGAGTCAGGGGATCCAGTCTATGGCTACACCTTC
CDR3 protein: CASSESGDPVYGYTF

D gene: TRBD2
CDR3 length: 14
V gene: TRBV18
clone size: .
J gene: TRBJ2-4
CDR3 DNA: TGTGCCAGCTCACCACCCGGGAGGGAAAACATTCAGTACTTC
CDR3 protein: CASSPPGRENIQYF

D gene: TRBD2
CDR3 length: 13
V gene: TRBV15
clone size: many
J gene: TRBJ2-2
CDR3 DNA: TGTGCCACCAGACTAGCGGGGACCGGGGAGCTGTTTTTT
CDR3 protein: CATRLAGTGELFF

D gene: .
CDR3 length: 16
V gene: TRBV11-2
clone size: many
J gene: TRBJ1-2
CDR3 DNA: TGTGCCAGCAGCTTAGATGTCGGGAGCACCAACTATGGCTACACCTTC
CDR3 protein: CASSLDVGSTNYGYTF

D gene: TRBD2
CDR3 length: 16
V gene: TRBV7-2
clone size: few
J gene: TRBJ2-7
CDR3 DNA: TGTGCCAGCAGCTTACATTGGGCTAGCGGGGCACACGAGCAGTACTTC
CDR3 protein: CASSLHWASGAHEQYF

D gene: .
CDR3 length: 13
V gene: TRBV12-3/TRBV12-4
clone size: .
J gene: TRBJ1-6
CDR3 DNA: TGTGCCAGCAGTTTACAGAGTTATTCACCCCTCCACTTT
CDR3 protein: CASSLQSYSPLHF